This TCR beta chain stems from a study of blood T cell repertoires in COVID-19. For the study at large: The United States, Italy and Spain were the sources of the acute and convalescent COVID-19 samples. T cells, B-cell-depleted T cells, or PBMCs provided the cDNA or gDNA that served as material.

Per the germline V gene, CDR1 is DFQATT and CDR2 is SNEGSKA (reference sequence). This CDR3 has 13 residues. J lost 7 bases, V lost 3 bases, and 7 bases had no gene match. Seattle participants joined during active infection and were tracked over time. Per the study methods: Estimation of nucleated cell counts was performed using reference gene primer amplification. Assay: immunoSEQ multiplex PCR; the TCRdb copy retains only in-frame clones and omits some. V and J calls and clone size are copied from that table; D and trimming were computed from the DNA. The profile covers 300,000 to 350,000 clones, with 87% appearing a single time and around 8.9% taken by the ten largest.

Material for sequencing was peripheral blood. This chain joins TRBV20-1 and TRBJ2-7, with 9 bases aligning to TRBD2. The clonotype comes from a man younger than 45 with COVID-19, enrolled during active disease. CDR3 nucleotides: TGCAGTGCTAGTAGCGGGAGACCAGGAGAGCAGTACTTC. Translated, it gives CSASSGRPGEQYF.